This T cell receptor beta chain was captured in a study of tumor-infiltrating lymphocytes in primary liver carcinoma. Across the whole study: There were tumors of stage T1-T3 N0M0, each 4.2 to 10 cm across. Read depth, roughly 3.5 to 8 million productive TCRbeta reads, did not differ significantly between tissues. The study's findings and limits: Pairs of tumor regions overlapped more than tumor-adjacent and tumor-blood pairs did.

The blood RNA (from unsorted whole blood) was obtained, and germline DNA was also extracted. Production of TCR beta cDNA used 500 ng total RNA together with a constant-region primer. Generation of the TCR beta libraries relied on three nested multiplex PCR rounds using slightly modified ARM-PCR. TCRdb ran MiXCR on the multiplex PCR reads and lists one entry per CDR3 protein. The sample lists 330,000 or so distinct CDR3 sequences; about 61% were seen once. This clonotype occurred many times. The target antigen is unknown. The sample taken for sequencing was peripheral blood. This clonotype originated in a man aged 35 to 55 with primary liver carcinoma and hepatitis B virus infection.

Here the CDR3 DNA reads TGTGCCAGCAGCCTTGGGACTAGCGGGAGCGATGAGCAGTTCTTC. It codes for CASSLGTSGSDEQFF. The genes are TRBV14 and TRBJ2-1, with 14 bases fitting TRBD2. Germline-derived CDR1 and CDR2 are SGHDN and FVKESK. The V gene end was trimmed by 4 bases and the J gene end by 8 bases; junction bases not matched to a gene: 4. This CDR3 comprises 15 residues.